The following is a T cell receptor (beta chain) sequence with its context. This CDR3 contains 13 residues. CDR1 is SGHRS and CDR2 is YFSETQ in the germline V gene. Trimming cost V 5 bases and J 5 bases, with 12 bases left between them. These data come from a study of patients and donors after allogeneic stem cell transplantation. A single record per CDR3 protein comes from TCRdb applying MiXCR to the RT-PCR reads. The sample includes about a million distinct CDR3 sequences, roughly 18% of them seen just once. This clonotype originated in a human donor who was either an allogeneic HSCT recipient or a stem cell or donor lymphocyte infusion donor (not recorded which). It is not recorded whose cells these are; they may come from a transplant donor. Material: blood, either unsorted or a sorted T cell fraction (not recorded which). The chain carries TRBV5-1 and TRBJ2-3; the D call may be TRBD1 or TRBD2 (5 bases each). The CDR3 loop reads CASRTGPLDTQYF. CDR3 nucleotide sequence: TGCGCCAGCAGGACGGGACCTCTAGATACGCAGTATTTT.